Sequencing of this T cell receptor beta chain was carried out in a study of CD8 T cells in Susac syndrome. Broader study findings: The study conceded that relatively few individuals underwent its TCR sequencing and HLA analysis.

For this clonotype: Antigen unknown.

Random hexamers were used to reverse transcribe 0.5 to 1 ug of RNA. Amplification of TCR beta CDR3 was carried out by immunoSEQ multiplex PCR, which covered 54 Vbeta and 13 Jbeta segments. One entry per CDR3 protein results from TCRdb running MiXCR on the immunoSEQ multiplex PCR reads. The sample lists about 400,000 distinct CDR3 sequences, 85% occurring once. CD8+ and CD4+ T cells from blood underwent TCR beta sequencing, which was carried out in a high-throughput format. FACS enriched CD8+ TEMRA cells, while bulk CD8+ and CD4+ were negatively isolated. This clonotype was obtained from a human donor with multiple sclerosis. The sequenced sample consisted of CD8+ T cells from PBMCs.

The CDR3 DNA is TGTGCCACCAGTGATGGCAGGGAAAGCGGGGGTACCCTCCAAGAGACCCAGTACTTC. It encodes CATSDGRESGGTLQETQYF. The chain links TRBV24-1 to TRBJ2-5; TRBD2 agrees at 8 bases. Germline CDR1 and CDR2: KGHDR and SFDVKD. The CDR3 extends over 19 amino acids. Trimming removed 3 bases from V and 1 base from J; junction bases left unmatched: 15.